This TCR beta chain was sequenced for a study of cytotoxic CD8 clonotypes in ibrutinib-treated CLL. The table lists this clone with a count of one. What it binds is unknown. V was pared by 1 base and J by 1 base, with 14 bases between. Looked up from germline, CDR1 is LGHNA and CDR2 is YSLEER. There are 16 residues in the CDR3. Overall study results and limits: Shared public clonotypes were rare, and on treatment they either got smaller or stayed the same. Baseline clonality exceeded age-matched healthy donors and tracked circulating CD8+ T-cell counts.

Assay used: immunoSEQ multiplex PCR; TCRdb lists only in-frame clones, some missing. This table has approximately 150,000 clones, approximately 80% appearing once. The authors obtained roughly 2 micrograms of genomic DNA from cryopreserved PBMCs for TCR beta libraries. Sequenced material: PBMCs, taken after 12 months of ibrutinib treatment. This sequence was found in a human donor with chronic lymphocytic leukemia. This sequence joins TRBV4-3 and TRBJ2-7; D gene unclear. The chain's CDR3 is CASSQGAQDGSYEQYF. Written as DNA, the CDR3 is TGCGCCAGCAGCCAAGGAGCTCAGGATGGGTCCTACGAGCAGTACTTC.